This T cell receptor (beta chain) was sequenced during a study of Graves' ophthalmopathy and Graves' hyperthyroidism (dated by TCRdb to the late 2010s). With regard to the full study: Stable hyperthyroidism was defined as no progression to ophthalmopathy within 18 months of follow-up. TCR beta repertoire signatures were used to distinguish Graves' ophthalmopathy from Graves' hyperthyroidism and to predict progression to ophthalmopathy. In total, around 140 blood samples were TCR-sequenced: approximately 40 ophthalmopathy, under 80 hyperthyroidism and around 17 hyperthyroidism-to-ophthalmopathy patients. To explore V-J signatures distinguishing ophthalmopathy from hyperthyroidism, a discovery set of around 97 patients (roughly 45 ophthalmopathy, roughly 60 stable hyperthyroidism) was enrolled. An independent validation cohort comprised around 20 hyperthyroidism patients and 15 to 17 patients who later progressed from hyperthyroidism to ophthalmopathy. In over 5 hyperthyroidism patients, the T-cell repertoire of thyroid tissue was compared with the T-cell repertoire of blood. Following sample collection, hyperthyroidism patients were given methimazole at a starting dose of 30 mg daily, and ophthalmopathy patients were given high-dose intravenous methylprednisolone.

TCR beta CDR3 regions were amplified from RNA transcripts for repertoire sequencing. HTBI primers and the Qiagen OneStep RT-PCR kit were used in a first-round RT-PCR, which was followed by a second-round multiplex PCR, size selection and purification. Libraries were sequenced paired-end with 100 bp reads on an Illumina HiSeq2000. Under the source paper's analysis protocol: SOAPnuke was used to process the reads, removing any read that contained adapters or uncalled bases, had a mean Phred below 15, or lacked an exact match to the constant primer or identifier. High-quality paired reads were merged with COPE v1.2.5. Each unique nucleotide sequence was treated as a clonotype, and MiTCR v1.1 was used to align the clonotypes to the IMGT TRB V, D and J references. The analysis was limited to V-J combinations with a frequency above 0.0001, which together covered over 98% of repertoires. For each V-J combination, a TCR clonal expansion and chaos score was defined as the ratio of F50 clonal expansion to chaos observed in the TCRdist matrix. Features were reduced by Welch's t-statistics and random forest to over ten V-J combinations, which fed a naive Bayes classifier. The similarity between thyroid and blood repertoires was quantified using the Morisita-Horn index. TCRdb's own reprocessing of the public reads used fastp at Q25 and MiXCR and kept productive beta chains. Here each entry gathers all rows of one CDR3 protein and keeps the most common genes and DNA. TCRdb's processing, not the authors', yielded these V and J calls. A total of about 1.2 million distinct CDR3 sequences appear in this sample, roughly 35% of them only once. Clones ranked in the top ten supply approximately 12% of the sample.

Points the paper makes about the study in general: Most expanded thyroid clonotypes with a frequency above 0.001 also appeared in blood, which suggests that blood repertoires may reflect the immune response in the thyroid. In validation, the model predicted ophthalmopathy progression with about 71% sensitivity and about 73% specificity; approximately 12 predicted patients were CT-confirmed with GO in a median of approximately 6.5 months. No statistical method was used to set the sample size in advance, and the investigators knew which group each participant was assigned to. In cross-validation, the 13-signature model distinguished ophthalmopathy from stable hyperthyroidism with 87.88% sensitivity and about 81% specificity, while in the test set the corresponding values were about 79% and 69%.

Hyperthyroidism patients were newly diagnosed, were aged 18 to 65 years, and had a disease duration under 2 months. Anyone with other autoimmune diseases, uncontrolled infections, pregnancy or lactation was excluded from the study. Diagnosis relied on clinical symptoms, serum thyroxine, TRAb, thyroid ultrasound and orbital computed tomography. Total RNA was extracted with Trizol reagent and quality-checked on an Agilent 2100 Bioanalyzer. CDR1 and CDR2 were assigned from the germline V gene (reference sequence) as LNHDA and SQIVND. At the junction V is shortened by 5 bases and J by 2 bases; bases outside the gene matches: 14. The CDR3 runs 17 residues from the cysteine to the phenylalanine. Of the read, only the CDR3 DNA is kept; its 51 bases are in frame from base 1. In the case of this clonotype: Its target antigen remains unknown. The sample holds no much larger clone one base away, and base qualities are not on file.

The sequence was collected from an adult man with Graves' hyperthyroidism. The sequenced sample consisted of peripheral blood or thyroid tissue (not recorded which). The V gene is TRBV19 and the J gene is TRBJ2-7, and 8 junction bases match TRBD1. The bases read TGTGCCAGTAGTCCAAGGACAGGGTCCGGATCACCCTACGAGCAGTACTTC. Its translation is CASSPRTGSGSPYEQYF. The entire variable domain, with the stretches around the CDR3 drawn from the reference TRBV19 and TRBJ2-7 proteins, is DGGITQSPKYLFRKEGQNVTLSCEQNLNHDAMYWYRQDPGQGLRLIYYSQIVNDFQKGDIAEGYSVSREKKESFPLTVTSAQKNPTAFYLCASSPRTGSGSPYEQYFGPGTRLTVT.